These T cell receptor beta chains were read from a single sample in a study of blood T cell repertoires in COVID-19. The table came from immunoSEQ multiplex PCR; TCRdb's copy has only in-frame clones and leaves some out. The profile shows approximately 440,000 clones, roughly 88% of them singletons. Sequencing was done on a sample of PBMCs or T cells enriched from blood (not recorded which). The receptors were sampled from a man in his late teens or twenties who had recovered from COVID-19. CDR3s include the opening cysteine and the closing phenylalanine or tryptophan. A D gene is named only where the DNA matches it firmly. The listing skips clone size in some rows; elsewhere it reads once, few, many or a size class.

J gene: TRBJ1-1; V gene: TRBV10-3; clone size: NA; D gene: NA; CDR3 DNA: TGTGCCATCAGTGCCGGGACAATTGGAGTCACTGAAGCTTTCTTT; CDR3 protein: CAISAGTIGVTEAFF
J gene: TRBJ2-7; V gene: TRBV7-9; clone size: NA; D gene: NA; CDR3 DNA: TGTGCCAGCAGCTTAAGGGACAACCTCTACGAGCAGTACTTC; CDR3 protein: CASSLRDNLYEQYF
J gene: TRBJ1-2; V gene: TRBV19; clone size: NA; D gene: TRBD1; CDR3 DNA: TGTGCCAGTAGTATAGGGACAGGAGTACATGGCTACACCTTC; CDR3 protein: CASSIGTGVHGYTF
J gene: TRBJ1-1; V gene: TRBV7-9; clone size: NA; D gene: TRBD1; CDR3 DNA: TGTGCCGCTCCGACAGGGGCGAACACTGAAGCTTTCTTT; CDR3 protein: CAAPTGANTEAFF
J gene: TRBJ2-7; V gene: TRBV3-1/TRBV3-2; clone size: NA; D gene: NA; CDR3 DNA: TGTGCCAGCAGCCACCGACAAGACTACGAGCAGTACTTC; CDR3 protein: CASSHRQDYEQYF
J gene: TRBJ1-1; V gene: TRBV11-3; clone size: NA; D gene: NA; CDR3 DNA: TGTGCCAGCAGCTTGAGCGCGGGAGAGGGGAACACTGAAGCTTTCTTT; CDR3 protein: CASSLSAGEGNTEAFF
J gene: TRBJ2-5; V gene: TRBV5-4; clone size: NA; D gene: TRBD2; CDR3 DNA: TGTGCCAGCAGCTCCCTAACCAGCGGGAGGTTCCAAGAGACCCAGTACTTC; CDR3 protein: CASSSLTSGRFQETQYF
J gene: TRBJ1-5; V gene: TRBV18; clone size: NA; D gene: NA; CDR3 DNA: TGTGCCAGCTCACAGGGGTATGATCAGCCCCAGCATTTT; CDR3 protein: CASSQGYDQPQHF
J gene: TRBJ1-3; V gene: TRBV30; clone size: NA; D gene: TRBD1; CDR3 DNA: TGTGCCTGGAGTATGGGACAGGGGCCTGGAAACACCATATATTTT; CDR3 protein: CAWSMGQGPGNTIYF
J gene: TRBJ1-3; V gene: TRBV4-1; clone size: once; D gene: NA; CDR3 DNA: TGCGCCAGCAGCCAAGTTCGAATTGACAGCCTCTCTGGAAACACCATATATTTT; CDR3 protein: CASSQVRIDSLSGNTIYF
J gene: TRBJ1-5; V gene: TRBV3-1/TRBV3-2; clone size: NA; D gene: NA; CDR3 DNA: TGTGCCAGCAGCCAAGCCCACAGGGAGGGTAGCAATCAGCCCCAGCATTTT; CDR3 protein: CASSQAHREGSNQPQHF
J gene: TRBJ1-2; V gene: TRBV28; clone size: NA; D gene: TRBD1; CDR3 DNA: TGTGCCAGCTACAGGGGCAAGGACTATGGCTACACCTTC; CDR3 protein: CASYRGKDYGYTF
J gene: TRBJ2-1; V gene: TRBV3-1/TRBV3-2; clone size: NA; D gene: TRBD2; CDR3 DNA: TGTGCCAGCACCAAATTGGGGGGACTAGCGGAAGCCAATGAGCAGTTCTTC; CDR3 protein: CASTKLGGLAEANEQFF
J gene: TRBJ2-3; V gene: TRBV27; clone size: NA; D gene: TRBD1; CDR3 DNA: TGTGCCAGCGCGACCCGGGACAGTCCCTCCCCAGATACGCAGTATTTT; CDR3 protein: CASATRDSPSPDTQYF
J gene: TRBJ1-5; V gene: TRBV6-5; clone size: NA; D gene: NA; CDR3 DNA: TGTGCCACCGCCTCAGGGGTCGATCAGCCCCAGCATTTT; CDR3 protein: CATASGVDQPQHF
J gene: TRBJ2-7; V gene: TRBV30; clone size: NA; D gene: TRBD1; CDR3 DNA: TGTGCCTGGTCAGGGGGTTCCTCCTACGAGCAGTACTTC; CDR3 protein: CAWSGGSSYEQYF
J gene: TRBJ2-7; V gene: TRBV11-1; clone size: NA; D gene: TRBD2; CDR3 DNA: TGTGCCAGCAGCTTTTCGGTAGCGGGAGGTCGGGACGAGCAGTACTTC; CDR3 protein: CASSFSVAGGRDEQYF
J gene: TRBJ1-3; V gene: TRBV12-3/TRBV12-4; clone size: NA; D gene: NA; CDR3 DNA: TGTGCCAGCAGTTCAGACAGGTTCTCCACCATATATTTT; CDR3 protein: CASSSDRFSTIYF
J gene: TRBJ1-5; V gene: TRBV5-6; clone size: NA; D gene: TRBD1; CDR3 DNA: TGTGCCAGCAGCCAAAGGACAGGGGTCGGCAATCAGCCCCAGCATTTT; CDR3 protein: CASSQRTGVGNQPQHF
J gene: TRBJ1-6; V gene: TRBV21-1; clone size: NA; D gene: NA; CDR3 DNA: TGTGCCAGCAGCAAAGATCGACCAGGGGATAATTCACCCCTCCACTTT; CDR3 protein: CASSKDRPGDNSPLHF
J gene: TRBJ1-2; V gene: TRBV13; clone size: NA; D gene: NA; CDR3 DNA: TGTGCCAGCAGCTTAGTTGCTGGCAAATACGGCTACACCTTC; CDR3 protein: CASSLVAGKYGYTF
J gene: TRBJ1-3; V gene: TRBV7-2; clone size: NA; D gene: NA; CDR3 DNA: TGTGCCAGCAGCTTAACAGGGCCCGGAAACACCATATATTTT; CDR3 protein: CASSLTGPGNTIYF
J gene: TRBJ2-7; V gene: TRBV7-2; clone size: NA; D gene: NA; CDR3 DNA: TGTGCCAGCAGCTCCATACAGGGTCAGGTCTACGAGCAGTACTTC; CDR3 protein: CASSSIQGQVYEQYF
J gene: TRBJ1-6; V gene: TRBV18; clone size: NA; D gene: NA; CDR3 DNA: TGTGCCAGCTCACTCGGGGAAATCGGCTCCTATAATTCACCCCTCCACTTT; CDR3 protein: CASSLGEIGSYNSPLHF
J gene: TRBJ1-6; V gene: TRBV10-3; clone size: NA; D gene: TRBD1; CDR3 DNA: TGTGCCATCAGTGAGAGACAGGGGGCTAATTCACCCCTCCACTTT; CDR3 protein: CAISERQGANSPLHF
J gene: TRBJ2-6; V gene: TRBV5-1; clone size: few; D gene: NA; CDR3 DNA: TGCGCCAGCAGCTTGGACAGGACCTATCAGGCCAACGTCCTGACTTTC; CDR3 protein: CASSLDRTYQANVLTF
J gene: TRBJ2-5; V gene: TRBV7-9; clone size: NA; D gene: TRBD2; CDR3 DNA: TGTGCCAGCAACCTGTACGGGGCTAGCGGGAGAGTAAGAGAGACCCAGTACTTC; CDR3 protein: CASNLYGASGRVRETQYF
J gene: TRBJ2-7; V gene: TRBV21-1; clone size: NA; D gene: NA; CDR3 DNA: TGTGCCAGCAGCAAAGGGGTTCTAGGCACCCAAGACTCCTACGAGCAGTACTTC; CDR3 protein: CASSKGVLGTQDSYEQYF
J gene: TRBJ2-1; V gene: TRBV18; clone size: NA; D gene: TRBD2; CDR3 DNA: TGTGCCAGCTCACCACCTAGCGGGAGGCATAATGAGCAGTTCTTC; CDR3 protein: CASSPPSGRHNEQFF
J gene: TRBJ1-4; V gene: TRBV25-1; clone size: NA; D gene: TRBD1; CDR3 DNA: TGTGCCAGCAGTGAGCCTACAGGGGTGTTGGATGAAAAACTGTTTTTT; CDR3 protein: CASSEPTGVLDEKLFF
J gene: TRBJ1-2; V gene: TRBV28; clone size: NA; D gene: NA; CDR3 DNA: TGTGCCAGCAGGAAATCGACAGACTATGGCTACACCTTC; CDR3 protein: CASRKSTDYGYTF
J gene: TRBJ2-3; V gene: TRBV11-2; clone size: once; D gene: NA; CDR3 DNA: TGTGCCAGCAGCTTAGGGGCTAGCACAGATACGCAGTATTTT; CDR3 protein: CASSLGASTDTQYF
J gene: TRBJ1-5; V gene: TRBV9; clone size: NA; D gene: NA; CDR3 DNA: TGTGCCAGCAGCGTAGGGCCCCAAAGCAATCAGCCCCAGCATTTT; CDR3 protein: CASSVGPQSNQPQHF
J gene: TRBJ1-6; V gene: TRBV28; clone size: NA; D gene: NA; CDR3 DNA: TGTGCCAGCCAGGGTCCTAATTCACCCCTCCACTTT; CDR3 protein: CASQGPNSPLHF
J gene: TRBJ2-1; V gene: TRBV5-1; clone size: NA; D gene: NA; CDR3 DNA: TGCGCCAGCAGCTTGGGGATGGCAGGCACCTACAATGAGCAGTTCTTC; CDR3 protein: CASSLGMAGTYNEQFF
J gene: TRBJ2-7; V gene: TRBV18; clone size: NA; D gene: TRBD2; CDR3 DNA: TGTGCCAGCTCTACTAGCGGGGCTTACTACGAGCAGTACTTC; CDR3 protein: CASSTSGAYYEQYF
J gene: TRBJ1-3; V gene: TRBV3-1/TRBV3-2; clone size: NA; D gene: TRBD1; CDR3 DNA: TGTGCCAGCAGCCGAGGGACAGGGCTCTCTGGAAACACCATATATTTT; CDR3 protein: CASSRGTGLSGNTIYF
J gene: TRBJ1-5; V gene: TRBV12-3/TRBV12-4; clone size: NA; D gene: NA; CDR3 DNA: TGTGCCAGCAGTCTAGAGGCGGGTCAGCCCCAGCATTTT; CDR3 protein: CASSLEAGQPQHF
J gene: TRBJ1-2; V gene: TRBV15; clone size: few; D gene: TRBD1; CDR3 DNA: TGTGCCACCAACGATAATCCAGGGGGCCACTATGGCTACACCTTC; CDR3 protein: CATNDNPGGHYGYTF
J gene: TRBJ1-2; V gene: TRBV6-5; clone size: once; D gene: NA; CDR3 DNA: TGTGCCAGCAGTTACTCCGGTGCCAGGGGCTATGGCTACACCTTC; CDR3 protein: CASSYSGARGYGYTF
J gene: TRBJ1-1; V gene: TRBV28; clone size: NA; D gene: NA; CDR3 DNA: TGTGCCAGCAGTTTAGTTGGGAGGCAGGGCACTGAAGCTTTCTTT; CDR3 protein: CASSLVGRQGTEAFF
J gene: TRBJ2-3; V gene: TRBV27; clone size: NA; D gene: TRBD2; CDR3 DNA: TGTGCCAGCCGACCCTGGGGTAGCGGGAGGACAGATACGCAGTATTTT; CDR3 protein: CASRPWGSGRTDTQYF
J gene: TRBJ2-6; V gene: TRBV24-1; clone size: NA; D gene: NA; CDR3 DNA: TGTGCCACCAGCAGCAAGGAGACGGGGGCCAACGTCCTGACTTTC; CDR3 protein: CATSSKETGANVLTF